This record covers a single T cell receptor beta chain. Antigen specificity is unknown. This record comes from a study of radiotherapy plus CTLA-4 blockade in lung cancer. The overall study: Disease control was seen in 31% of patients, objective responses in approximately 20%. Study results and limitations: In blood, TCR clones derived from the tumor expanded after radiotherapy plus ipilimumab.

Sequencing was performed with immunoSEQ multiplex PCR; in TCRdb, only in-frame clones are kept and a portion is missing. The profile covers 71,000 or so clones, with more than 75% appearing a single time and around 0.87% taken by the ten largest. Trimming at V came to 5 bases and at J to 4 bases, leaving 5 bases not matched to a gene. The CDR3 totals 14 residues. Germline V gives CDR1 SNHLY, CDR2 FYNNEI. Focal radiation plus CTLA-4 blockade with ipilimumab was administered to patients who had chemo-refractory metastatic non-small-cell lung cancer. This TCR was sampled from a human donor with non-small cell lung cancer who had stable disease on radiotherapy plus ipilimumab. The source material was peripheral blood, sampled from a patient treated with radiotherapy plus ipilimumab. This chain joins TRBV2 and TRBJ1-3, with 7 bases that match TRBD1. CDR3 sequence (DNA): TGTGCCAGCAGTAGGGACAGATCCGGAAACACCATATATTTT. This encodes CASSRDRSGNTIYF.